Included here is one T cell receptor (beta chain) sequence, with context. Its antigen remains unknown. The data derive from a study of T cell clones after liver transplantation. Study details: Three of the eight recipients were HCV-positive; the rest had non-autoimmune, non-viral transplant indications. Whole-study results and caveats: Small, mixed patient groups and varying post-transplant times limit these conclusions.

TCRdb's copy holds only in-frame clones and misses some; the assay was immunoSEQ multiplex PCR. Of some 80,000 clones listed, around four fifths are singletons. This CDR3 has 14 amino acids. V shed 6 bases, J shed 7 bases, and the junction held 4 bases outside the gene matches. CDR1 and CDR2 from the germline V gene are WNHNN and SYGVQD (reference sequence). This rearrangement joins TRBV10-1 to TRBJ2-1; 12 bases line up with TRBD2. Source: CD4+ T cells from blood, taken around 42 months after liver transplant. This sequence originates from a human patient who received a liver transplant. Some T cells may arise from the graft donor. CDR3 region: CASSPGTSGNEQFF. CDR3 DNA sequence: TGCGCCAGCAGCCCCGGGACTAGCGGGAATGAGCAGTTCTTC.